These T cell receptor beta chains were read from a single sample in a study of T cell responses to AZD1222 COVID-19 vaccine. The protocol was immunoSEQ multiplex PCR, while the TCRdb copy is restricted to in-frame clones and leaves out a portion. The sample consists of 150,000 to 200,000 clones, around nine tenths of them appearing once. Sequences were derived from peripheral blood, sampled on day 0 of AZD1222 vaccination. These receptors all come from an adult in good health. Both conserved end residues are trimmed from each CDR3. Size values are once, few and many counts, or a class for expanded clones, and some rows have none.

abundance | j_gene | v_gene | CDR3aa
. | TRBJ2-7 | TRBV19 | ATQPSGRFPYEQY
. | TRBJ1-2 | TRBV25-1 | ASRDRAGYGYT
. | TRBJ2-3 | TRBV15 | ATSGRADTQY
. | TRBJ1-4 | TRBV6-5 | ASSYSQGYEKLF
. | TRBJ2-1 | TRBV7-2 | ASSLGAGGTGEQF
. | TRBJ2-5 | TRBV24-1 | ATSTGETQY
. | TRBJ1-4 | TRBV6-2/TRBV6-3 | ASSKTGEWEKLF
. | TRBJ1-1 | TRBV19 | ASSRQRNTEAF
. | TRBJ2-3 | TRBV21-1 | ASSNRGTNTDTQY
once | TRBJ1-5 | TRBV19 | ASSSGRVQPQH
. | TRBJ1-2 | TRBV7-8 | ASSQPPRDRVYWYGYT
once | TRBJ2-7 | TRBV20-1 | SASSGLGVHEQY
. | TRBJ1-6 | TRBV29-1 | SAKQGDSPLH
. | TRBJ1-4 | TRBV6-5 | ASSSGTGGEKLF
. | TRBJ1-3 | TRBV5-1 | ASSERGLPGNTIY
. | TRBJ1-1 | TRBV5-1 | ASSLAGKNTEAF
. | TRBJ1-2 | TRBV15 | ATSRDDRDST
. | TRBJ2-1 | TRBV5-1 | ASSYPGYEQF
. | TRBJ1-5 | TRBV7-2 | ASSLVGGFNQPQH
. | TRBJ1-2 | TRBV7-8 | ASSPGTGGLGYT
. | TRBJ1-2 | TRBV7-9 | ASSLESHGYT
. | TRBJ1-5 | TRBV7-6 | ASSRDRGRNQPQH
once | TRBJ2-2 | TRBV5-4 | ASSLNLGTRNTGELF
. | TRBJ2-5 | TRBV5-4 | ASSREGEKGTQY
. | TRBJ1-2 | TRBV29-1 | SVEGKSAGRINYGYT
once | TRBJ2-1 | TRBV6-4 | ASSVAGGLNEQF
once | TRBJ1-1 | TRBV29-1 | SVCLQLMNTEAF
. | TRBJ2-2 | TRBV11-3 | ASSSKRGNTGELF
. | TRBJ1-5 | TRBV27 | ASSDRGTQPQH